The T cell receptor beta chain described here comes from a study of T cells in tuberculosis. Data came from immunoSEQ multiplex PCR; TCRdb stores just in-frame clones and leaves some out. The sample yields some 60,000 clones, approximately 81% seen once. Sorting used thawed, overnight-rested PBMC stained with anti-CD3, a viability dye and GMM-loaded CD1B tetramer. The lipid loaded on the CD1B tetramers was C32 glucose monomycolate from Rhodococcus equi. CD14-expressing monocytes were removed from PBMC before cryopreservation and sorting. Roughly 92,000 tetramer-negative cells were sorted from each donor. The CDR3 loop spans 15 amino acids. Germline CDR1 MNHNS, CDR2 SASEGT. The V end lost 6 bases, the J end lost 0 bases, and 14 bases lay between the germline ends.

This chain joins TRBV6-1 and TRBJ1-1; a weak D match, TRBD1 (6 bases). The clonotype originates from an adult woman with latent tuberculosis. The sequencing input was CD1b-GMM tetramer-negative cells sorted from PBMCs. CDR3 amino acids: CASSQGRRMNTEAFF. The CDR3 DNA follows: TGTGCCAGCAGCCAGGGGCGAAGAATGAACACTGAAGCTTTCTTT.